The 8 T cell receptor beta chains presented below share a single source sample, sequenced in a study of T cells expressing NK-cell markers. TCRdb reprocessed the 5' RACE reads, keeping one entry per CDR3 protein, no DNA. The sample table sets out 300,000 to 450,000 distinct CDR3 sequences. The sample was blood T cells: a sorted CD56 or NKG2C T cell subset, CD4+ or CD8+ T cells, or bulk PBMC T cells (not recorded which). Source of these receptors: a man aged 18-75 years in good health.

The chain carries TRBV7-2 and TRBJ1-1. This CDR3 has 15 residues. Germline V gene sequence: CDR1 SGHTA, CDR2 FQGNSA. CDR3 region: CASSLAGLMNTEAFF.

The chain is built from TRBV18 and TRBJ1-4; TCRdb designates TRBD1, a call that cannot be tested without DNA. CDR3 length equals 15 residues. Germline V gene lookup returns CDR1 KGHSH and CDR2 LQKENI. The CDR3 reads CASSHRRDKEEKLFF.

The chain couples TRBV7-9 to TRBJ2-2; the D gene TCRdb calls, TRBD1, cannot be checked with no DNA. From germline, CDR1 is SEHNR and CDR2 FQNEAQ (reference sequence). The CDR3 covers 16 residues. The CDR3 is CASSLVDRTNTGELFF.

The genes are TRBV5-6 and TRBJ1-2; absent DNA, TCRdb's TRBD1 call cannot be checked. CDR1 and CDR2 from the germline V gene are SGHDT and YYEEEE. There are 16 residues in the CDR3. CDR3 region: CASSLGPWPSNYGYTF.

The chain couples TRBV5-6 to TRBJ1-6; TCRdb's D gene call, TRBD1, goes unchecked for lack of DNA. The CDR3 runs to 16 residues. The germline V gene encodes CDR1 SGHDT and CDR2 YYEEEE. CDR3 in amino acids: CASSLVGDRVVSPLHF.

The gene calls are TRBV4-2 and TRBJ1-2. Germline V lookup: CDR1 LGHNA, CDR2 YNFKEQ. The CDR3 runs to 13 residues. The CDR3 spells CASSQVGNYGYTF.

The CDR3 is CASSLDIGRVGGAFF. The chain carries TRBV5-1 and TRBJ1-1; TCRdb outputs TRBD1, but without DNA this stays unchecked. Per the germline V gene, CDR1 is SGHRS and CDR2 is YFSETQ. The CDR3 has 15 amino acids.

The chain couples TRBV19 to TRBJ2-6. Looked up from germline, CDR1 is LNHDA and CDR2 is SQIVND (reference sequence). The CDR3 spans 16 residues. CDR3 protein: CASKSVRSGGANVLTF.